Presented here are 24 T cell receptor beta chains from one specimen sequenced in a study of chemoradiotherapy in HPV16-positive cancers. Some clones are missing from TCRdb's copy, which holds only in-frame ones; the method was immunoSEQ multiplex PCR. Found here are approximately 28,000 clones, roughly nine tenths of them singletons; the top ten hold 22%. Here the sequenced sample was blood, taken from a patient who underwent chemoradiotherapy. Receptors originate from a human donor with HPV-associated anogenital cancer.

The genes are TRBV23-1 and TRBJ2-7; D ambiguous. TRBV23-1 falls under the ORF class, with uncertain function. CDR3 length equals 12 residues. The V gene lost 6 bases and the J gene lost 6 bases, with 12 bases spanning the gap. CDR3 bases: TGCGCCAGCAGATATGAGCGTTGCGAGCAGTACTTC. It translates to CASRYERCEQYF.

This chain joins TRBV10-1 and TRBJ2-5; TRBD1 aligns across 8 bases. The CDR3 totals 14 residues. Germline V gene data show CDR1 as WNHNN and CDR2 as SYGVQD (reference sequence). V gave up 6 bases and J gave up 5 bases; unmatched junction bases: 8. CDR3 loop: CASSLGQGLETQYF. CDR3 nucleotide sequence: TGCGCCAGCAGCCTCGGACAGGGCCTGGAGACCCAGTACTTC.

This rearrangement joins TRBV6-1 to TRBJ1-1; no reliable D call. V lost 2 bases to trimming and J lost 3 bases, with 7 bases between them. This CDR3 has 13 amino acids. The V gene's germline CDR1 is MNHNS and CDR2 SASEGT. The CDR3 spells CASSETSDTEAFF. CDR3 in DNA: TGTGCCAGCAGTGAAACGAGCGACACTGAAGCTTTCTTT.

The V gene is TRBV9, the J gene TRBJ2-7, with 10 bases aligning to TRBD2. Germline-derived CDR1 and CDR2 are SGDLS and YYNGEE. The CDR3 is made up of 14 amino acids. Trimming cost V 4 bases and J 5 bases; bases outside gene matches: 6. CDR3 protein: CASSLAGGPHEQYF. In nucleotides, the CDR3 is TGTGCCAGCAGCTTAGCGGGAGGCCCTCACGAGCAGTACTTC. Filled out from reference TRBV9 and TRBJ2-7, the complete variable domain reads DSGVTQTPKHLITATGQRVTLRCSPRSGDLSVYWYQQSLDQGLQFLIQYYNGEERAKGNILERFSAQQFPDLHSELNLSSLELGDSALYFCASSLAGGPHEQYFGPGTRLTVT.

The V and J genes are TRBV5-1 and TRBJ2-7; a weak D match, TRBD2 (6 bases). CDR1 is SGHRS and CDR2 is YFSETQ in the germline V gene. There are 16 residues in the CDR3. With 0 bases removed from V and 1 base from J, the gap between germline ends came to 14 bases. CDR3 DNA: TGCGCCAGCAGCTTGGAGGGGCGGGGAATTTCCTACGAGCAGTACTTC. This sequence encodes CASSLEGRGISYEQYF.

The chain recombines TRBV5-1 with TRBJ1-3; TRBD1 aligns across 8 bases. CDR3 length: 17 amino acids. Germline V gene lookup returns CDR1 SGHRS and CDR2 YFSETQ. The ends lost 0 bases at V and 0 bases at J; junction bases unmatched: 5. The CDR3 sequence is CASSLGGTGSSGNTIYF. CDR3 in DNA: TGCGCCAGCAGCTTGGGGGGGACAGGAAGCTCTGGAAACACCATATATTTT. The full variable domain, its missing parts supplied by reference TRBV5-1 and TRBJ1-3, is KAGVTQTPRYLIKTRGQQVTLSCSPISGHRSVSWYQQTPGQGLQFLFEYFSETQRNKGNFPGRFSGRQFSNSRSEMNVSTLELGDSALYLCASSLGGTGSSGNTIYFGEGSWLTVV.

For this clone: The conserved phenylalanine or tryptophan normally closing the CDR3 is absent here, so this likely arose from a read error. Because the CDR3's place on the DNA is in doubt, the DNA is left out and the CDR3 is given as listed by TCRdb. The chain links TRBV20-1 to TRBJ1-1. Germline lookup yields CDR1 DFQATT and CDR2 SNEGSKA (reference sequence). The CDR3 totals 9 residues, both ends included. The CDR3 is CSAGRGEEL.

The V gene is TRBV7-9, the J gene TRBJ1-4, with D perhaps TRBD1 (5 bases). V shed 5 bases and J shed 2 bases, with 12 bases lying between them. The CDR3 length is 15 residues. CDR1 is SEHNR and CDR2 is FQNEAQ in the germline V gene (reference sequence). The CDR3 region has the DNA TGTGCCAGCAGCAAAGACAGCCTGACTAATGAAAAACTGTTTTTT. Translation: CASSKDSLTNEKLFF.

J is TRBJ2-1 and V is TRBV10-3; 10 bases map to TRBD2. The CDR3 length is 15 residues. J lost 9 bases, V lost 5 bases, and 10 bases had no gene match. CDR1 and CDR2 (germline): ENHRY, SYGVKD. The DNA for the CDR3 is TGTGCCATCAGTTCAGCGGGGGGGCCCGGCGGTGAGCAGTTCTTC. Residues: CAISSAGGPGGEQFF.

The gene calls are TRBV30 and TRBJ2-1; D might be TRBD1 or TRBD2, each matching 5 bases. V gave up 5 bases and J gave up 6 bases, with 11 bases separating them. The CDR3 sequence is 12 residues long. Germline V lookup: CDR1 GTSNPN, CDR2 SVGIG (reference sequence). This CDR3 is CAWGTFPNEQFF. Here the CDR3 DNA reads TGTGCCTGGGGGACCTTCCCCAATGAGCAGTTCTTC.

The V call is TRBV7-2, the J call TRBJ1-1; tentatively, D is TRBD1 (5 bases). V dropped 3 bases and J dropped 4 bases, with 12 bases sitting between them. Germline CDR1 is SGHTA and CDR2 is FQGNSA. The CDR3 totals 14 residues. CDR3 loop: CASSLQGGSTEAFF. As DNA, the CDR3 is TGTGCCAGCAGCTTGCAGGGTGGGAGCACTGAAGCTTTCTTT.

The CDR3 sequence is CASSEIVLAGRNPYEQYF. CDR3 DNA: TGTGCCAGCAGTGAGATTGTACTAGCGGGGAGGAACCCCTACGAGCAGTACTTC. V is TRBV2 and J is TRBJ2-7; 10 bases line up with TRBD2. The CDR3 spans 18 residues. Trimming removed 3 bases from V and 2 bases from J; junction bases left unmatched: 13. CDR1 and CDR2 (germline): SNHLY, FYNNEI.

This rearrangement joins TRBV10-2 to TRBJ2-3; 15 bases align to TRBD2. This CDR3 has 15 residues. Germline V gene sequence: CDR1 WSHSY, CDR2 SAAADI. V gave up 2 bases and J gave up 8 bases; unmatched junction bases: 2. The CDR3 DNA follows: TGCGCCAGCAGTGAGCTGGGACTAGCGGGAGGTACGCAGTATTTT. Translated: CASSELGLAGGTQYF.

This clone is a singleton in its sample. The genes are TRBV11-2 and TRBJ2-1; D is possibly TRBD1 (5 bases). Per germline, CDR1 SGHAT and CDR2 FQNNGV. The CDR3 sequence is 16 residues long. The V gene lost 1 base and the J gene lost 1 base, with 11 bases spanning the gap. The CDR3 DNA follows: TGTGCCAGCAGCTTAGTCTTAGGGGCTTCCTACAATGAGCAGTTCTTC. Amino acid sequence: CASSLVLGASYNEQFF.

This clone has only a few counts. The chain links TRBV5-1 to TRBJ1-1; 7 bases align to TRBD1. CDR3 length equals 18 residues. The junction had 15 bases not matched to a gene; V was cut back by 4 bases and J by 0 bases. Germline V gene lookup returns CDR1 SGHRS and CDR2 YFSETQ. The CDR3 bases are TGCGCCAGCAGCCTTAACACAGGGGTCCCCTTGATGAACACTGAAGCTTTCTTT. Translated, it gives CASSLNTGVPLMNTEAFF.

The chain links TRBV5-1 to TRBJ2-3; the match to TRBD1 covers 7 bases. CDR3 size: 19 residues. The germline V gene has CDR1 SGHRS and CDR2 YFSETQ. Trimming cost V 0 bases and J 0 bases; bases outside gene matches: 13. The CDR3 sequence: CASSLALVTGEYSTDTQYF. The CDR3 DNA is TGCGCCAGCAGCTTGGCCCTTGTTACAGGGGAATATAGCACAGATACGCAGTATTTT.

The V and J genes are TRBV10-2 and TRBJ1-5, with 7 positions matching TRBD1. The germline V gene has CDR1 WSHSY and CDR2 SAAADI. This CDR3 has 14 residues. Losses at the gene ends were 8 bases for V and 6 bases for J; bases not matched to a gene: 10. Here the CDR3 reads CASGTGQPSQPQHF. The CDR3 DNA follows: TGCGCCAGCGGAACGGGACAGCCGAGTCAGCCCCAGCATTTT.

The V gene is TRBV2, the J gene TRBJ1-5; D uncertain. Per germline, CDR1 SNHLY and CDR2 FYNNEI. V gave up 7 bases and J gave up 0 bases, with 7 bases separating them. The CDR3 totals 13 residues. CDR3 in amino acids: CASKDDSNQPQHF. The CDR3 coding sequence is TGTGCCAGCAAGGACGATAGCAATCAGCCCCAGCATTTT. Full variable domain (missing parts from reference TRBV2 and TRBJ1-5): EPEVTQTPSHQVTQMGQEVILRCVPISNHLYFYWYRQILGQKVEFLVSFYNNEISEKSEIFDDQFSVERPDGSNFTLKIRSTKLEDSAMYFCASKDDSNQPQHFGDGTRLSIL.

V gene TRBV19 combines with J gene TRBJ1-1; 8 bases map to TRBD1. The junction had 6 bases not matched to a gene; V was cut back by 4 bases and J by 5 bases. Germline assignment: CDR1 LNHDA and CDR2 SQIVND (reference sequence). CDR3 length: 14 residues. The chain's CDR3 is CASSTTGVQTEAFF. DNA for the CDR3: TGTGCCAGTAGTACGACAGGGGTGCAGACTGAAGCTTTCTTT.

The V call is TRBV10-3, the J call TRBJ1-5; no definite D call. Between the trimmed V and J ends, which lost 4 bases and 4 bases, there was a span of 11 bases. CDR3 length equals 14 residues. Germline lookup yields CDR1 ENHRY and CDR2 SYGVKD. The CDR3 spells CAISGAERNQPQHF. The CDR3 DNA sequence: TGTGCCATCAGTGGGGCAGAGAGAAATCAGCCCCAGCATTTT.

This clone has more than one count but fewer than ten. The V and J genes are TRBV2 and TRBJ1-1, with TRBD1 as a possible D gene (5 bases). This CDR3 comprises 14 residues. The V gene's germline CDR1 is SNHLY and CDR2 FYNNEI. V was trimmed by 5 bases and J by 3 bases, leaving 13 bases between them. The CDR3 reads CASSRQGGDTEAFF. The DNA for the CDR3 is TGTGCCAGCAGTCGGCAGGGTGGGGACACTGAAGCTTTCTTT.

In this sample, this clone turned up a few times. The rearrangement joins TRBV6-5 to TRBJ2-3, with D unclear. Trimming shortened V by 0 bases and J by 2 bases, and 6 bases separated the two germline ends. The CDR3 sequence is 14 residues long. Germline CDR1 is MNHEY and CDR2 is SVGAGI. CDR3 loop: CASSYSRPTDTQYF. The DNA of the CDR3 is TGTGCCAGCAGTTACTCGAGGCCCACAGATACGCAGTATTTT.

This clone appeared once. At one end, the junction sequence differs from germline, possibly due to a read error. CDR3 sequence reads: CASGDPWGNQPQHF. The DNA for the CDR3 is TGTGCCAGCGGTGACCCATGGGGCAATCAGCCCCAGCATTTT. The chain carries TRBV6-1 and TRBJ1-5, with D uncertain. Germline CDR1 MNHNS, CDR2 SASEGT. The CDR3 spans 14 residues.

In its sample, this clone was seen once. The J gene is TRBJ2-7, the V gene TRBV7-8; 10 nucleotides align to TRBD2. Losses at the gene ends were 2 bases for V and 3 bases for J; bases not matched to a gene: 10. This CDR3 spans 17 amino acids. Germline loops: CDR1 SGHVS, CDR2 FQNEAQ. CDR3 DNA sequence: TGTGCCAGCAGCTTACTAGCTAGGACTAGCGGAGTCTACGAGCAGTACTTC. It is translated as CASSLLARTSGVYEQYF.